The 8 T cell receptor beta chains below all came from one sample that was sequenced in a study of T cells in Graves' hyperthyroidism and ophthalmopathy. The investigators amplified TCR beta CDR3 regions from RNA transcripts. The TCR CDR3 first-round RT-PCR relied on the HTBI primer set. TCRdb redid the calling of the multiplex PCR reads with MiXCR, one entry per CDR3 protein. The data hold under 350,000 distinct CDR3 sequences, with about 14% observed a single time. Sequenced: blood. All receptors derive from a woman in her thirties with Graves' hyperthyroidism that later progressed to Graves' ophthalmopathy.

V gene TRBV4-1 combines with J gene TRBJ1-2; TRBD1 aligns across 9 bases. The CDR3 covers 15 residues. V was clipped by 1 base and J by 7 bases; unmatched bases: 7. Germline values: CDR1 MGHRA, CDR2 YSYEKL. DNA of the CDR3: TGCGCCAGCAGCCAAGTCCCGGGACAGGGCTTTGGCTACACCTTC. Its protein product is CASSQVPGQGFGYTF.

This clonotype was found many times. This rearrangement joins TRBV7-9 to TRBJ2-5; no definite D call. The CDR3 extends over 15 amino acids. Trimming stripped 1 base from V and 4 bases from J, with 13 bases between. Germline values: CDR1 SEHNR, CDR2 FQNEAQ (reference sequence). CDR3 region: CASSLGGYSGETQYF. For the CDR3, the DNA is TGTGCCAGCAGCTTAGGCGGATACTCGGGAGAGACCCAGTACTTC.

The V call is TRBV15, the J call TRBJ2-1; the match to TRBD2 covers 7 bases. Losses at the gene ends were 0 bases for V and 9 bases for J; bases not matched to a gene: 5. The CDR3 loop spans 14 amino acids. Germline-derived CDR1 and CDR2 are LNHNV and YYDKDF (reference sequence). The CDR3 region is CATSRDRVAGEQFF. The DNA of the CDR3 is TGTGCCACCAGCAGAGATCGGGTAGCGGGTGAGCAGTTCTTC.

The table lists this clonotype with a few counts. V usage is TRBV6-2 or TRBV6-3 and J usage is TRBJ2-2; 10 nucleotides match TRBD2. The CDR3 runs to 21 residues. V trimming: 0 bases; J trimming: 6 bases; junction bases outside the gene matches: 19. The germline V gene has CDR1 MNHEY and CDR2 SVGEGT. The CDR3 DNA reads as TGTGCCAGCAGTTACTCTCAAGAGGGGCAGCTAGCGGGAGCAAAACCCGGGGAGCTGTTTTTT. Its protein is CASSYSQEGQLAGAKPGELFF.

In this sample, this clonotype turned up many times. The chain uses TRBV6-5 and TRBJ1-2, with D maybe TRBD1 (5 bases). Per the germline V gene, CDR1 is MNHEY and CDR2 is SVGAGI. With 0 bases removed from V and 0 bases from J, the gap between germline ends came to 11 bases. There are 16 residues in the CDR3. CDR3 DNA: TGTGCCAGCAGTTACTCGGGGCAACCGTCTAACTATGGCTACACCTTC. It codes for CASSYSGQPSNYGYTF.

The V gene is TRBV7-9, the J gene TRBJ1-3, with unresolved D. The CDR3 length is 14 residues. CDR1 and CDR2 from the germline V gene are SEHNR and FQNEAQ (reference sequence). V lost 2 bases and J lost 10, with 15 bases in between. This CDR3 is CASSLLEGLDTIYF. CDR3 nucleotides: TGTGCCAGCAGCTTATTAGAGGGCCTCGATACCATATATTTT.

The chain carries TRBV6-2 or TRBV6-3 and TRBJ2-1; unclear D gene. Between the trimmed V and J ends, which lost 6 bases and 3 bases, there was a span of 9 bases. This CDR3 has 13 amino acids. Per germline, CDR1 MNHEY and CDR2 SVGEGT. The CDR3 nucleotides are TGTGCCAGCAGCCAAGACAACTACAATGAGCAGTTCTTC. Translation: CASSQDNYNEQFF.

This clonotype appeared a few times. The J gene is TRBJ2-1, the V gene TRBV6-1, with D maybe TRBD1 (6 bases). CDR1 MNHNS and CDR2 SASEGT come from the germline V gene. This CDR3 is 14 amino acids long. Trimming shortened V by 9 bases and J by 5 bases, and 17 bases separated the two germline ends. The CDR3 is CASSGTTTNNEQFF. The CDR3 DNA reads as TGTGCCAGTTCCGGGACAACGACCAACAATGAGCAGTTCTTC.